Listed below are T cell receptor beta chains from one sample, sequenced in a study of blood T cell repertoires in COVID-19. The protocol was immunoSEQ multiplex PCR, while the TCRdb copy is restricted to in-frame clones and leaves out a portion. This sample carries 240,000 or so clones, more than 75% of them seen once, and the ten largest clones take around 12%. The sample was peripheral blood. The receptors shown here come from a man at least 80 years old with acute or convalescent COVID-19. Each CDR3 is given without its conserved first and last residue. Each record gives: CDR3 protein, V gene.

ASSDYGTDEAF TRBV10-1
ASSPRLGREQF TRBV13
ASSYSLTPSDTEAF TRBV6-6
ANSARNSYGNTIY TRBV5-8
ASSQRQGNQLNTEAF TRBV14
ASSLGQGNTYEQY TRBV5-1
ASSLIQSRRAISYGYT TRBV27
ASSESGVTGELF TRBV28
ASSGGQGFNQPQH TRBV6-2/TRBV6-3
ASSRGQGGSPLH TRBV7-9
ASSAGLAGGQNEQF TRBV7-2
SVGPRDRAYEQY TRBV29-1
ASNPGWREIYNEQF TRBV27
ASSLGQGGGYT TRBV28
ASSPGGNTIY TRBV7-2
ASSIVRTGGNEKLF TRBV19
ASSFGVYNEQF TRBV5-8
SVDRGREQF TRBV29-1
ASSYTGTGVIGNQPQH TRBV6-2/TRBV6-3
ASSVDRLLTDTQY TRBV9
ASSLAVEGAWNEQF TRBV5-5
ASSLLSTGLV TRBV28